This TCR beta chain was found in a study of cytomegalovirus exposure and HLA in healthy donors. Study-level information: Prior work identified around 100 million unique TCR beta sequences in about 179 million T cells. Study conclusions and caveats: In terms of immune exposure information, only CMV serostatus was available. Most observed TCR sequences were rare, whereas some public TCRs were detected in many donors. Relative to equally common others, HLA-associated TCR beta chains showed greater clonal expansion in a later analysis.

CDR3 length: 15 residues. Looked up from germline, CDR1 is MNHNS and CDR2 is SASEGT. Trimming removed 5 bases from V and 4 bases from J; junction bases left unmatched: 8. This PCR relied on a set of 60 Vbeta primers and 13 Jbeta primers. Generated by immunoSEQ multiplex PCR, the TCRdb table keeps only in-frame clones and is missing some. The sample lists 150,000 to 200,000 clones, about three quarters occurring once. This clone was seen only a few times. The antigen remains undetermined. Sequencing input: PBMCs. The chain carries TRBV6-1 and TRBJ1-1; 9 bases are a match to TRBD1. The sequence was collected from a woman in her fifties or sixties in good health and CMV-seropositive. Here the CDR3 DNA reads TGTGCCAGCAGTCCCCGGGGACAGGGTTTCACTGAAGCTTTCTTT. The encoded protein is CASSPRGQGFTEAFF.